The 23 T cell receptor beta chains below all came from one sample that was sequenced in a study of blood T cell repertoires in COVID-19. Clones were read by immunoSEQ multiplex PCR, and TCRdb kept only the in-frame ones, dropping some. The data contain about 200,000 clones, more than 85% of them seen just once; the ten biggest clones take up more than 8.5%. Sequencing was carried out using peripheral blood. The source is a woman aged 45-65 years with COVID-19, enrolled during active disease.

This clone is a singleton in its sample. V is TRBV15 and J is TRBJ2-7; maybe TRBD2 (6 bases). The V gene lost 0 bases and the J gene lost 3 bases, with 15 bases spanning the gap. The germline V gene encodes CDR1 LNHNV and CDR2 YYDKDF (reference sequence). This CDR3 has 16 residues. CDR3 DNA sequence: TGTGCCACCAGCAGAGATAGGGCTACGGGGGACTACGAGCAGTACTTC. Translated: CATSRDRATGDYEQYF.

V usage is TRBV7-3 and J usage is TRBJ1-1; 10 positions agree with TRBD1. The germline V gene encodes CDR1 SGHTA and CDR2 FQGTGA. V was pared by 3 bases and J by 2 bases, with 3 bases of the junction left unmatched. This CDR3 is 15 amino acids long. CDR3 DNA sequence: TGTGCCAGCAGCTTCGGGACAGGGGCCAACACTGAAGCTTTCTTT. Residues: CASSFGTGANTEAFF.

The chain employs TRBV7-9 and TRBJ2-1, with no clear D. V lost 4 bases and J 5 bases, leaving 9 bases between the germline ends. Germline values: CDR1 SEHNR, CDR2 FQNEAQ (reference sequence). The CDR3 is 13 amino acids. CDR3 nucleotide sequence: TGTGCCAGCAGCTCCGCGGATAACAATGAGCAGTTCTTC. It encodes CASSSADNNEQFF.

The CDR3 region is CSVLSSKNIQYF. Written as DNA, the CDR3 is TGCAGCGTTCTTAGTAGCAAAAACATTCAGTACTTC. The rearrangement uses TRBV29-1 and TRBJ2-4; D unclear. Germline CDR1 SQVTM, CDR2 ANQGSEA. V lost 5 bases and J lost 3, with 8 bases in between. CDR3 size: 12 residues.

The chain employs TRBV19 and TRBJ1-4; no firm D call. The germline V gene has CDR1 LNHDA and CDR2 SQIVND (reference sequence). The CDR3 loop spans 13 amino acids. V was cut by 0 bases and J by 8 bases, with 7 bases left in between. CDR3 sequence (DNA): TGTGCCAGTAGTATAGAGCCGGGGGAAAAACTGTTTTTT. It specifies CASSIEPGEKLFF.

The J gene is TRBJ1-1, the V gene TRBV7-2, with D possibly being TRBD1 (5 bases). The germline V gene encodes CDR1 SGHTA and CDR2 FQGNSA. The V gene lost 5 bases and the J gene lost 0 bases, with 10 bases spanning the gap. CDR3 length equals 14 residues. The CDR3 DNA follows: TGTGCCAGCAGCGTGGGGCGCCTGAACACTGAAGCTTTCTTT. The encoded protein is CASSVGRLNTEAFF.

At least ten counts were recorded for this clone. This chain joins TRBV7-9 and TRBJ1-1; perhaps TRBD1 as D (5 bases). Germline V gene sequence: CDR1 SEHNR, CDR2 FQNEAQ (reference sequence). The CDR3 length is 13 residues. The germline V and J ends were trimmed by 8 bases and 0 bases, with 10 bases remaining between them. The CDR3 DNA reads TGTGCCAGCGCCACGACAGTGAACACTGAAGCTTTCTTT. Amino acid sequence: CASATTVNTEAFF.

The chain uses TRBV2 and TRBJ2-3, with 12 nucleotides matching TRBD2. The CDR3 has 17 amino acids. The germline V gene encodes CDR1 SNHLY and CDR2 FYNNEI. V was pared by 6 bases and J by 1 base, with 8 bases of the junction left unmatched. CDR3 in amino acids: CASRRWTSGMGTDTQYF. DNA for the CDR3: TGTGCCAGCAGAAGATGGACTAGCGGGATGGGCACAGATACGCAGTATTTT.

The rearrangement joins TRBV7-2 to TRBJ1-2; D gene ambiguous. The V and J ends lost 2 bases and 4 bases respectively, with 11 bases between them. The CDR3 loop spans 14 amino acids. Germline V gene data show CDR1 as SGHTA and CDR2 as FQGNSA. The CDR3 DNA reads as TGTGCCAGCAGCTTAAACAGTTTACTCTATGGCTACACCTTC. This encodes CASSLNSLLYGYTF. Together with reference TRBV7-2 and TRBJ1-2, the CDR3 gives the full variable domain: GAGVSQSPSNKVTEKGKDVELRCDPISGHTALYWYRQSLGQGLEFLIYFQGNSAPDKSGLPSDRFSAERTGGSVSTLTIQRTQQEDSAVYLCASSLNSLLYGYTFGSGTRLTVV.

The rearrangement joins TRBV3-1 (or the pseudogene TRBV3-2) to TRBJ2-3; 8 bases map to TRBD1. The CDR3 is 17 amino acids. Per the germline V gene, CDR1 is LGHDT and CDR2 is YNNKEL (reference sequence). The ends lost 0 bases at V and 3 bases at J; junction bases unmatched: 8. CDR3 residues: CASSQDLTGARTDTQYF. The CDR3 DNA follows: TGTGCCAGCAGCCAAGATCTGACAGGGGCGAGGACAGATACGCAGTATTTT.

This sequence joins TRBV27 and TRBJ1-5; possible D gene TRBD1, 6 bases. Between the trimmed V and J ends, which lost 5 bases and 5 bases, there was a span of 10 bases. The CDR3 has 13 amino acids. The germline V gene encodes CDR1 MNHEY and CDR2 SMNVEV (reference sequence). The CDR3 coding sequence is TGTGCCAGCAGTCCACAGGGCGATCAGCCCCAGCATTTT. This sequence encodes CASSPQGDQPQHF.

This clone is a singleton in its sample. This rearrangement joins TRBV3-1 (or the pseudogene TRBV3-2) to TRBJ1-2; D may be TRBD1 (5 bases). V shed 0 bases and J shed 4 bases, with 15 bases lying between them. CDR3 length: 16 amino acids. Per the germline V gene, CDR1 is LGHDT and CDR2 is YNNKEL (reference sequence). The CDR3 here is CASSQDPGGGSYGYTF. The CDR3 coding sequence is TGTGCCAGCAGCCAAGATCCGGGGGGGGGAAGCTATGGCTACACCTTC.

This sequence joins TRBV11-3 and TRBJ2-7; the D gene is possibly TRBD2 (6 bases). V was shortened by 5 bases and J by 6 bases, with 14 bases between the two germline ends. This CDR3 comprises 13 residues. Per germline, CDR1 SGHNT and CDR2 YENEEA. The CDR3 spells CASSNGGRGEQYF. DNA of the CDR3: TGTGCCAGCAGCAACGGGGGTCGGGGCGAGCAGTACTTC.

CDR3 DNA sequence: TGTGCCAGCACCTTGAGGGAAATCCTGAACACTGAAGCTTTCTTT. This encodes CASTLREILNTEAFF. This chain uses TRBV13 with TRBJ1-1; D gene uncertain. V lost 7 bases to trimming and J lost 0 bases, with 15 bases between them. This CDR3 is 15 amino acids long. Germline V lookup: CDR1 PRHDT, CDR2 FYEKMQ (reference sequence).

In this sample, this clone turned up once. The genes are TRBV28 and TRBJ1-2; the match to TRBD1 covers 9 bases. The V gene end was trimmed by 3 bases and the J gene end by 3 bases; junction bases not matched to a gene: 5. CDR1 and CDR2 (germline): MDHEN, SYDVKM. The CDR3 is 15 amino acids. The CDR3 region has the DNA TGTGCCAGCAGTTTCGGGACAGGGCAGTACTATGGCTACACCTTC. Residues: CASSFGTGQYYGYTF.

This chain uses TRBV27 with TRBJ2-1; D is undetermined. V was cut by 7 bases and J by 10 bases, with 17 bases left in between. This CDR3 region has 13 residues. The V gene's germline CDR1 is MNHEY and CDR2 SMNVEV (reference sequence). This chain's CDR3 is CASIPPGGSEQFF. CDR3 in DNA: TGTGCCAGCATTCCACCCGGTGGTTCGGAGCAGTTCTTC.

The genes are TRBV24-1 and TRBJ2-4, with a possible D match to TRBD1 (6 bases). The CDR3 has 15 residues. In germline, CDR1 is KGHDR, CDR2 SFDVKD. V lost 4 bases, J lost 4 bases, and 13 bases lay in between. The CDR3 is CATSEGTGTKNIQYF. In DNA, the CDR3 is TGTGCCACCAGTGAGGGGACCGGGACAAAAAACATTCAGTACTTC.

This sequence joins TRBV7-8 and TRBJ2-7; a weak D match, TRBD1 (6 bases). Deletions cut 5 bases from V and 1 base from J, with 15 bases between. This CDR3 has 15 residues. CDR1 and CDR2 (germline): SGHVS, FQNEAQ. CDR3 region: CASSPVEQGSYEQYF. CDR3 sequence (DNA): TGTGCCAGCAGCCCGGTCGAACAGGGATCCTACGAGCAGTACTTC.

The chain combines TRBV28 with TRBJ2-5; D possibly corresponds to TRBD1 (7 bases). This CDR3 is 13 amino acids long. V shed 7 bases and J shed 1 base, with 10 bases lying between them. Germline lookup yields CDR1 MDHEN and CDR2 SYDVKM. CDR3: CASMRDSQETQYF. The CDR3, as DNA: TGTGCCAGCATGCGGGACAGCCAAGAGACCCAGTACTTC.

The rearrangement links TRBV13 to TRBJ2-3, with TRBD2 matching over 11 bases. The CDR3 extends over 15 amino acids. J was trimmed by 3 bases and V by 5 bases; bases with no gene match: 4. Per the germline V gene, CDR1 is PRHDT and CDR2 is FYEKMQ (reference sequence). For the CDR3, the DNA is TGTGCCAGCAGCGCAAGACTAGCGGGGACAGATACGCAGTATTTT. As protein: CASSARLAGTDTQYF. The whole variable domain, remainder taken from reference TRBV13 and TRBJ2-3, is AAGVIQSPRHLIKEKRETATLKCYPIPRHDTVYWYQQGPGQDPQFLISFYEKMQSDKGSIPDRFSAQQFSDYHSELNMSSLELGDSALYFCASSARLAGTDTQYFGPGTRLTVL.

The genes are TRBV6-5 and TRBJ2-2, with 8 positions matching TRBD1. CDR1 MNHEY and CDR2 SVGAGI come from the germline V gene. This CDR3 comprises 13 residues. Unmatched junction bases numbered 5, after V lost 8 bases and J lost 6 bases. CDR3 loop: CASASDRAGELFF. CDR3 coding DNA: TGTGCCAGCGCCTCGGACAGGGCCGGGGAGCTGTTTTTT.

The chain links TRBV7-2 to TRBJ2-1; D may be TRBD2 (5 bases). Trimming removed 7 bases at V and 3 bases at J, with 13 bases between. This CDR3 spans 14 amino acids. From germline, CDR1 is SGHTA and CDR2 FQGNSA. CDR3 bases: TGTGCCAGCAACGACTACCTACTCTACAATGAGCAGTTCTTC. It codes for CASNDYLLYNEQFF.

This rearrangement joins TRBV6-5 to TRBJ1-2; D may be TRBD1 (6 bases). From germline, CDR1 is MNHEY and CDR2 SVGAGI. The V end lost 5 bases, the J end lost 3 bases, and 13 bases lay between the germline ends. The length of the CDR3 is 14 residues. This chain's CDR3 is CASSRGGADYGYTF. Written as DNA, the CDR3 is TGTGCCAGCAGTCGCGGGGGGGCGGACTATGGCTACACCTTC.